A selection of T cell receptor beta chains follows, all from one sample in a study of PD-1 blockade in mismatch repair-deficient tumors. Assay: immunoSEQ multiplex PCR; the TCRdb copy retains only in-frame clones and omits some. This sample has 75,000 to 80,000 clones, with roughly 80% found just once. The specimen comprised peripheral blood, sampled 44 weeks after starting pembrolizumab. The receptors stem from an adult with mismatch repair-deficient cancer. Each CDR3 is given with its conserved first and last residue. The order of the fields is clone size, D gene, V gene, CDR3 length, CDR3 protein. The D gene is left open where the match is weak. Size tells how often a clone was seen (once, few, many) or the class of an expanded clone, and some rows leave it out.

>.|.|TRBV6-5|13
CASRASGYNEQFF
>few|.|TRBV9|15
CASSVSSGVHGELFF
>.|.|TRBV29-1|13
CSFTLNLGDTQYF
>.|.|TRBV18|15
CASSPERQTDQPQHF
>.|.|TRBV29-1|13
CSVEGNRVDEQYF
>.|TRBD1|TRBV2|14
CASRVYRGLTEAFF
>.|.|TRBV5-6|14
CASSSLRPNTEAFF
>.|.|TRBV6-1|13
CASSESVYTEAFF
>few|.|TRBV6-1|14
CASSGSQAGQPQHF
>.|TRBD2|TRBV29-1|14
CSVEALAGGTEQFF
>.|.|TRBV7-6|17
CASSPRDFRSSYNEQFF
>.|.|TRBV11-2|18
CASSLFRRGGTKAYEQYF
>.|TRBD1|TRBV14|16
CASSQVGTGGVYGYTF
>once|.|TRBV5-1|20
CASSFSGGADWEPVFETQYF
>once|.|TRBV5-1|14
CASSLVSGRETQYF
>.|TRBD1|TRBV9|15
CASSVSGTGGYEQYF
>.|.|TRBV5-1|15
CASSLGGTPGTEAFF
>.|.|TRBV29-1|14
CSGVVVPGTGELFF
>.|.|TRBV19|13
CASRTGRGGGYTF
>.|TRBD2|TRBV7-2|16
CASSLGAGVVYNEQFF
>.|.|TRBV19|16
CASSIGQGGRHYEQYF
>few|TRBD1|TRBV10-3|15
CAISELLGQGGEQYF
>.|TRBD1|TRBV4-2|14
CASSPTGGEETQYF
>.|.|TRBV6-5|15
CASSYRTLVNYGYTF
>.|.|TRBV29-1|12
CSVEEDTDTQYF
>.|TRBD2|TRBV9|16
CASSGRLAGATDTQYF
>.|.|TRBV19|14
CASRTRGAGNTIYF
>.|TRBD2|TRBV4-3|16
CASSQEASGRAGEQYF
>many|TRBD1|TRBV10-1|14
CASRGTGKTGELFF
>.|.|TRBV29-1|11
CSVRGYTEAFF
>.|TRBD2|TRBV7-9|15
CASSLGTSLYNEQFF
>once|.|TRBV7-3|15
CASSALGAGVDTQYF
>.|.|TRBV18|17
CASSPNLRGATNEKLFF
>.|.|TRBV5-6|15
CASSPPGVNTGELFF
>.|.|TRBV27|17
CASSLKFRRQPNYGYTF
>few|.|TRBV28|12
CASSPPSYEQYF
>.|.|TRBV29-1|11
CSVEEQGSYTF
>.|.|TRBV7-3|13
CASSPSMNTEAFF
>.|.|TRBV6-5|14
CASRRGGGNQPQHF
>.|.|TRBV7-9|11
CASSSEREQYF
>.|TRBD2|TRBV5-4|14
CASSSKRDSYEQYF
>.|.|TRBV5-5|14
CASSLLGATDTQYF
>once|TRBD2|TRBV29-1|13
CSVGLAVVDTQYF
>.|.|TRBV6-5|15
CASSSSEPTYNEQFF
>.|.|TRBV27|18
CASTDLPGQPATNEKLFF
>.|TRBD1|TRBV5-5|14
CASSLDRGAYGYTF
>.|TRBD1|TRBV5-1|16
CASSHLGTGLTDTQYF
>.|.|TRBV10-3|14
CAIMGGVDTGELFF
>once|.|TRBV7-2|14
CASVPFEGSGEAFF
>.|TRBD2|TRBV5-4|19
CASSRGGLAGVYGANVLTF
>.|.|TRBV6-1|16
CASSELPGQPQETQYF
>.|.|TRBV7-9|12
CASSPGAGELFF
>.|TRBD2|TRBV5-1|15
CASTLLGRDTDTQYF
>few|.|TRBV10-1|15
CASSAQGRDGTEAFF